This TCR beta chain stems from a study of blood T cell repertoires in COVID-19. Study at large: The cDNA or gDNA used as material had been derived from T cells, B-cell-depleted T cells, or PBMCs.

As originally analysed: Quantification of nucleated cells was approximated via reference gene primer amplification. The protocol was immunoSEQ multiplex PCR, while the TCRdb copy is restricted to in-frame clones and leaves out a portion. For V, J and clone size, that table is used; D and trimming come from the DNA. This table holds about 310,000 clones, around 90% found once. V lost 4 bases and J lost 9; bases outside the gene matches: 6. The CDR3 contains 15 residues. Germline assignment: CDR1 LNHDA and CDR2 SQIVND (reference sequence). This sequence was found in a man aged 18 to 35 with active or convalescent COVID-19. Sequenced input: peripheral blood. The rearrangement uses TRBV19 and TRBJ1-6; 10 nucleotides align to TRBD1. CDR3 sequence reads: CASSNSDRGLSPLHF. As DNA, the CDR3 is TGTGCCAGTAGTAATTCCGACAGGGGGCTTTCACCCCTCCACTTT.